This T cell receptor (beta chain) was obtained from a study of T cells and copy number aberrations in small-cell lung cancer (dated by TCRdb to the early 2020s). Some background on the complete study: TCR repertoire sequencing was paired with whole-exome sequencing of the same tumor regions to relate T cell metrics to mutations and copy number aberrations. Tumor TCR data existed for about 17 patients, while 14 to 15 patients had TCR data covering both tumor and normal tissue. Overall study outcomes, separate from this receptor: The study was limited by a small sample size because surgical resection is uncommon in small-cell lung cancer, and the findings require validation. Every specimen was formalin-fixed paraffin-embedded tissue, a material known to introduce sequencing artifacts. Tumors had lower T-cell density, richness and clonality than adjacent lung tissue, but the difference in density was not significant.

Comment on this clone: Its binding antigen is unknown. No base qualities exist here, and no much larger clone lies one base off it.

The immunoSEQ hsTCRB Kit was used with multiplexed V- and J-gene primers to amplify TCR-beta CDR3 regions from genomic DNA. Unique DNA barcodes were added in a second PCR, and samples were pooled together with a negative and a positive control. Pooled TCR-beta libraries were sequenced on an Illumina MiSeq with a 150-cycle paired-end protocol. On the authors' methods: Raw sequencing data were processed by Adaptive Biotechnologies into a report containing normalized, annotated TCR-beta repertoires. To compute T-cell density, TCR-beta templates were normalized to usable DNA, with usable DNA estimated through amplification of housekeeping genes. Richness was defined as the count of unique rearrangements, and clonality was defined as 1 minus Pielou's evenness. The source is immuneACCESS, and TCRdb retained only in-frame sequences with V and J called. Part of the clones is not carried over; for the studies checked, unresolved V genes explain less than half of this, and the remainder is unexplained. The V and J calls and clone size were taken over from that table, and D and trimming were inferred from the DNA. The sample table lists more than 9,500 clones, almost 80% of them with a count of one. Clones ranked in the top ten supply 30% to 40% of the sample.

Taken from cysteine to phenylalanine, the CDR3 has 15 residues. Only the CDR3 portion is preserved as DNA: 45 bases, with reading frame beginning at the first base. V sheds 0 bases and J sheds 2 bases, leaving 12 bases between their ends. For CDR1 and CDR2, the germline V gene lists SGDLS and YYNGEE. The donors were limited-stage small-cell lung cancer patients who had surgical resection in Hangzhou, China, between the late 2000s and the early 2020s. All donors had upfront surgery without preoperative chemotherapy or radiotherapy, and none received immunotherapy before or after surgery. All 20 or so patients in the sequenced cohort were smokers or heavy second-hand smokers. Adjacent normal lung was collected at least 2 cm from the tumor margin and was confirmed morphologically free of malignant cells by two pathologists. The study used multi-region TCR-beta sequencing of resected limited-stage small-cell lung cancers together with tumor-adjacent lung tissue to characterize T cell repertoire heterogeneity. The AllPrep DNA/RNA FFPE Kit (Qiagen) was used to extract genomic DNA from the FFPE tissue.

The sequence is built from TRBV9 and TRBJ2-7, and TRBD2 may be the D gene, going by 5 matching bases. The sequence came from a man aged 60 to 75 with small cell lung cancer. The sequencing input was normal tissue next to the tumor. For the CDR3, the sequence is CASSVDGSVTYEQYF. The DNA sequence is given as TGTGCCAGCAGCGTAGATGGTAGCGTTACCTACGAGCAGTACTTC.